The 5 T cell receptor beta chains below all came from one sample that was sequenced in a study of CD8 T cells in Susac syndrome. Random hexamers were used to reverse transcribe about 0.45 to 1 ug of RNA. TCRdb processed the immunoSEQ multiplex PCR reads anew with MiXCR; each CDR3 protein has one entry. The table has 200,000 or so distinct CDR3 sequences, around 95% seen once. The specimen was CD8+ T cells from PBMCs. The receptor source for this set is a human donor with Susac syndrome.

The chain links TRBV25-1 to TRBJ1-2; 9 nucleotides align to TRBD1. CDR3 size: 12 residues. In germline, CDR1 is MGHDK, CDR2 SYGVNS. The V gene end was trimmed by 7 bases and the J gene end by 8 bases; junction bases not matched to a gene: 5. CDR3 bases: TGTGCCAGCACCGGGGACAGGGAGGGCTACACCTTC. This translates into CASTGDREGYTF.

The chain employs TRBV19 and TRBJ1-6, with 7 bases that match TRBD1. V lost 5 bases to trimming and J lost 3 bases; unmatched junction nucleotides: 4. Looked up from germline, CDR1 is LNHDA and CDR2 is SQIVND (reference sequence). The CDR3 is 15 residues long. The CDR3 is CASSLRQGYNSPLHF. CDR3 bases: TGTGCCAGTAGTCTCCGACAGGGCTATAATTCACCCCTCCACTTT. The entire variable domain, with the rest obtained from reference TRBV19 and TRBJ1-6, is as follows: DGGITQSPKYLFRKEGQNVTLSCEQNLNHDAMYWYRQDPGQGLRLIYYSQIVNDFQKGDIAEGYSVSREKKESFPLTVTSAQKNPTAFYLCASSLRQGYNSPLHFGNGTRLTVT.

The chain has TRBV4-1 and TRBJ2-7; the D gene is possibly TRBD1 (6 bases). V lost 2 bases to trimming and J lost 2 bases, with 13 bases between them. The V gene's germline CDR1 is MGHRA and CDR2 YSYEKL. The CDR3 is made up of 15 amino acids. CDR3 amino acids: CASSQSRQDPYEQYF. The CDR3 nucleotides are TGCGCCAGCAGCCAATCCCGACAGGACCCCTACGAGCAGTACTTC.

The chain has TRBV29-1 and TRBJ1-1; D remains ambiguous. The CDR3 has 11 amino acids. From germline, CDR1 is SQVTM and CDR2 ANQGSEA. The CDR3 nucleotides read TGCAGTGACCTGGGGAACACTGAAGCTTTCTTT. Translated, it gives CSDLGNTEAFF.

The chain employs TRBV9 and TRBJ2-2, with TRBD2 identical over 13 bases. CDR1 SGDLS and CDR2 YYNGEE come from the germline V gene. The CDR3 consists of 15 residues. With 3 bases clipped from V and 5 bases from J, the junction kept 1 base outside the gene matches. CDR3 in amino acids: CASSATSGRTGELFF. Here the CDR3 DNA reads TGTGCCAGCAGCGCGACTAGCGGGAGGACCGGGGAGCTGTTTTTT.